This record covers a single T cell receptor beta chain. The CDR3 contains 16 residues. CDR1 is SGHAT, CDR2 FQNNGV, per germline. Trimming at V came to 5 bases and at J to 12 bases, leaving 17 bases not matched to a gene. This record comes from a study of a mutant IDH1 vaccine in newly diagnosed glioma. Study summary: Antecedent treatment encompassed radiotherapy, temozolomide, or their combination; the majority received both.

Clones were read by immunoSEQ multiplex PCR, and TCRdb kept only the in-frame ones, dropping some. The sample gives roughly 41,000 clones, roughly 92% of which show up once; over 15% is in the top ten. The time point: baseline, week 1 (first vaccination visit). Treatment: pre-vaccination baseline after standard-of-care therapy. Sequencing used PBMCs, obtained from a glioma patient treated with radiotherapy, temozolomide or both. This receptor was taken from a man between 18 and 29 years old with glioma. The gene calls are TRBV11-2 and TRBJ1-4, with 8 bases that match TRBD1. The CDR3 reads CASSTSLGTGGGELFF. The CDR3 DNA reads TGTGCCAGCAGCACCTCACTCGGGACAGGCGGGGGGGAACTGTTTTTT.